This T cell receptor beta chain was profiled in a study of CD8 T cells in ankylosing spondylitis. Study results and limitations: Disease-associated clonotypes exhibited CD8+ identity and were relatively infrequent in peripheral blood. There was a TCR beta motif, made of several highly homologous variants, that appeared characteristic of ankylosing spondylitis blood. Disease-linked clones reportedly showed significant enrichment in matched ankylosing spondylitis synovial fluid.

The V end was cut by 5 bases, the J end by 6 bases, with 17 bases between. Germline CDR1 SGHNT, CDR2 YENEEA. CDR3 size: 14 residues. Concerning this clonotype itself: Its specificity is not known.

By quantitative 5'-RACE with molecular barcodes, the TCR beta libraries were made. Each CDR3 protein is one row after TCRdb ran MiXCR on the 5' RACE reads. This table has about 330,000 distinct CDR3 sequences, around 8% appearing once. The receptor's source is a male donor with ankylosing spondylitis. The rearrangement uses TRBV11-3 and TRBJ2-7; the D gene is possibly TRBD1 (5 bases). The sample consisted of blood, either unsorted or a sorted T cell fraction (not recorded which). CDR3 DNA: TGTGCCAGCAGCCCGGGCCCAGGGCCCTCCGAGCAGTACTTC. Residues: CASSPGPGPSEQYF.